These 12 T cell receptor beta chains came from one sample sequenced in a study of human T cells and chemical hapten exposure. The time point here: pre-sensitization, week 0. The treatment denotes: therapeutic diphenylcyclopropenone sensitization with weekly scalp DPC. TCRdb analysed the RACE reads with MiXCR anew, one entry per CDR3 protein. The data show more than 150,000 distinct CDR3 sequences, 25% to 30% seen once. This sample comprised whole blood, obtained in connection with sensitization to the hapten diphenylcyclopropenone (DPC). All receptors derive from a woman in her twenties or thirties with alopecia areata. Some clones in this sample may be carry-over from other donors' samples.

This clonotype was counted a few times. CDR3 protein: CASSFRVAGGLETQYF. The CDR3 region has the DNA TGTGCCAGCAGTTTTCGAGTAGCGGGAGGCCTGGAGACCCAGTACTTC. This chain uses TRBV27 with TRBJ2-5; TRBD2 aligns across 10 bases. The CDR3 runs 16 residues. V was pared by 3 bases and J by 5 bases, with 9 bases of the junction left unmatched. The germline V gene has CDR1 MNHEY and CDR2 SMNVEV (reference sequence).

CDR3: CASSHLADSYNEQFF. The CDR3, as DNA: TGTGCCAGCAGCCACCTAGCCGATTCCTACAATGAGCAGTTCTTC. This chain connects TRBV9 to TRBJ2-1; tentative D call: TRBD2 (5 bases). Germline V gene sequence: CDR1 SGDLS, CDR2 YYNGEE. Trimming pared 4 bases from V and 1 base from J, leaving 12 bases between. CDR3 size: 15 residues. The whole variable domain, filled in from reference TRBV9 and TRBJ2-1, reads DSGVTQTPKHLITATGQRVTLRCSPRSGDLSVYWYQQSLDQGLQFLIQYYNGEERAKGNILERFSAQQFPDLHSELNLSSLELGDSALYFCASSHLADSYNEQFFGPGTRLTVL.

This clonotype was seen a few times. The V gene is TRBV2, the J gene TRBJ1-6; 9 bases align to TRBD1. CDR3 length: 14 amino acids. After removal of 6 bases from V and 9 bases from J, the junction contained 6 bases not matched to a gene. Germline values: CDR1 SNHLY, CDR2 FYNNEI. The CDR3 sequence is CASRGDRELSPLHF. The CDR3 nucleotides are TGTGCCAGCAGGGGGGACAGGGAGCTTTCACCCCTCCACTTT.

This clonotype was seen more than once but under ten times. The chain is built from TRBV27 and TRBJ2-3; 12 bases align to TRBD2. Germline values: CDR1 MNHEY, CDR2 SMNVEV (reference sequence). Trimming cost V 3 bases and J 1 base; bases outside gene matches: 5. CDR3 length: 17 amino acids. The CDR3 region has the DNA TGTGCCAGCAGTTTCCTAGCGGGAGGGCTGGGCACAGATACGCAGTATTTT. It codes for CASSFLAGGLGTDTQYF.

The CDR3 loop reads CASRAGTQYF. As DNA, the CDR3 is TGTGCCAGCAGGGCGGGGACCCAGTACTTC. This chain uses TRBV2 with TRBJ2-5, with TRBD2 as a possible D gene (5 bases). The CDR3 contains 10 residues. Deletions cut 6 bases from V and 7 bases from J, with 6 bases between. Germline loops: CDR1 SNHLY, CDR2 FYNNEI.

The J gene is TRBJ2-1, the V gene TRBV20-1; TRBD2 agrees at 7 bases. V trimming: 3 bases; J trimming: 5 bases; junction bases outside the gene matches: 4. The CDR3 runs 13 residues. Germline loops: CDR1 DFQATT, CDR2 SNEGSKA (reference sequence). This chain's CDR3 is CSASGGSNNEQFF. The CDR3 DNA follows: TGCAGTGCTAGCGGCGGGAGCAACAATGAGCAGTTCTTC.

The chain joins TRBV10-3 to TRBJ2-1; perhaps D is TRBD1 or TRBD2 (5 bases each). V lost 2 bases to trimming and J lost 7 bases, with 12 bases between them. CDR3 length: 14 amino acids. CDR1 is ENHRY and CDR2 is SYGVKD in the germline V gene. Here the CDR3 DNA reads TGTGCCATCAGTGAGCACGGGGCCCAGAATGAGCAGTTCTTC. Residues: CAISEHGAQNEQFF.

V gene TRBV28 combines with J gene TRBJ1-5, with 7 nucleotides matching TRBD1. CDR3 size: 14 residues. Per germline, CDR1 MDHEN and CDR2 SYDVKM. With V trimmed by 6 bases and J by 2 bases, 4 bases remained unmatched. The CDR3 reads CASSQDRGNQPQHF. The CDR3 coding sequence is TGTGCCAGCAGCCAAGACAGGGGCAATCAGCCCCAGCATTTT.

This clonotype was counted only a few times. J is TRBJ2-3 and V is TRBV29-1; the match to TRBD1 covers 8 bases. The CDR3 length is 15 residues. The V gene end was trimmed by 6 bases and the J gene end by 4 bases; junction bases not matched to a gene: 12. Germline lookup yields CDR1 SQVTM and CDR2 ANQGSEA. The CDR3 here is CSVANGQGIADTQYF. In DNA, the CDR3 is TGCAGCGTGGCTAACGGACAGGGAATCGCAGATACGCAGTATTTT.

This rearrangement joins TRBV28 to TRBJ2-7; 11 nucleotides align to TRBD1. Germline V gene sequence: CDR1 MDHEN, CDR2 SYDVKM. V was clipped by 7 bases and J by 4 bases; unmatched bases: 9. This CDR3 has 15 residues. Written as DNA, the CDR3 is TGTGCCAGCAAATCCGGGACAGGGGGTTCGTACGAGCAGTACTTC. Translated: CASKSGTGGSYEQYF. Based on the CDR3 plus reference TRBV28 and TRBJ2-7, the full variable domain is DVKVTQSSRYLVKRTGEKVFLECVQDMDHENMFWYRQDPGLGLRLIYFSYDVKMKEKGDIPEGYSVSREKKERFSLILESASTNQTSMYLCASKSGTGGSYEQYFGPGTRLTVT.

This clonotype has only a few counts. The chain has TRBV29-1 and TRBJ1-2; D is undetermined. Germline V gives CDR1 SQVTM, CDR2 ANQGSEA. This CDR3 is built from 10 residues. The V and J ends lost 4 bases and 2 bases respectively, with 2 bases between them. In nucleotides, the CDR3 is TGCAGCGTTGGGAACTATGGCTACACCTTC. This codes for CSVGNYGYTF.

The V and J genes are TRBV15 and TRBJ1-2; D is possibly TRBD1 (6 bases). The CDR3 consists of 13 residues. Trimming took off 5 bases at V and 2 bases at J, with 9 bases between the two ends. Germline V gene sequence: CDR1 LNHNV, CDR2 YYDKDF (reference sequence). DNA for the CDR3: TGTGCCACCAGCGGGGACAAGAACTATGGCTACACCTTC. It specifies CATSGDKNYGYTF.